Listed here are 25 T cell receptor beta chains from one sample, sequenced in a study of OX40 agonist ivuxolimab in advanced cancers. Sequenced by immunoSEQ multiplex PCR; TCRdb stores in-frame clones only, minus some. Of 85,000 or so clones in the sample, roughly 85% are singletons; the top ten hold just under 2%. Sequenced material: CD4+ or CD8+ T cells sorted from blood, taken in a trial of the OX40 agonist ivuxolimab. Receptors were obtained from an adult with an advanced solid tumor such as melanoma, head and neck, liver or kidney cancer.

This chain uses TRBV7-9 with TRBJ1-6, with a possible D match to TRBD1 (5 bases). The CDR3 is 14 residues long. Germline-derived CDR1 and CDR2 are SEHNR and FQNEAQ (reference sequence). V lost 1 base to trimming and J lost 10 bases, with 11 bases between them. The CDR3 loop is CASSLVPGNSPLHF. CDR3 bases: TGTGCCAGCAGCTTAGTGCCAGGGAACTCACCCCTCCACTTT.

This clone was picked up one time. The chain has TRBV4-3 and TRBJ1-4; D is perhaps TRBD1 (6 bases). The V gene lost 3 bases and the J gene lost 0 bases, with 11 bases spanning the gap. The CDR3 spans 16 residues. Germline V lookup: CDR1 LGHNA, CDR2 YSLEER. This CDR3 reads CASSQGWTATNEKLFF. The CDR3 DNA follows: TGCGCCAGCAGCCAGGGCTGGACAGCAACTAATGAAAAACTGTTTTTT.

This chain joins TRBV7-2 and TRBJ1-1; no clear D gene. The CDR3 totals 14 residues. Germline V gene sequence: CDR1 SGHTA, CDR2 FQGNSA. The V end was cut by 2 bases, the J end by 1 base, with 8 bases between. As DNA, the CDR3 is TGTGCCAGCAGCTTATGGGCCCAGAACACTGAAGCTTTCTTT. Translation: CASSLWAQNTEAFF. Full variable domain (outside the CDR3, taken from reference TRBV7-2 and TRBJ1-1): GAGVSQSPSNKVTEKGKDVELRCDPISGHTALYWYRQSLGQGLEFLIYFQGNSAPDKSGLPSDRFSAERTGGSVSTLTIQRTQQEDSAVYLCASSLWAQNTEAFFGQGTRLTVV.

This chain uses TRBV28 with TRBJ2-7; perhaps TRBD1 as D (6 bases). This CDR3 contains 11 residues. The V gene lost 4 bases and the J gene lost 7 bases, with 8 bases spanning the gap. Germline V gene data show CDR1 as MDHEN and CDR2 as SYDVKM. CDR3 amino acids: CASSSRGEQYF. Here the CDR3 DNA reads TGTGCCAGCAGTTCTAGGGGGGAGCAGTACTTC.

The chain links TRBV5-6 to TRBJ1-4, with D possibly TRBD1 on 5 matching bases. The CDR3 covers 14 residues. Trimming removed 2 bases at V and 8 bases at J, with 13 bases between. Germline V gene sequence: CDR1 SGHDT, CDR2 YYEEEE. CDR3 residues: CASSFGTSKEKLFF. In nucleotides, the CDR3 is TGTGCCAGCAGCTTCGGGACCTCGAAGGAAAAACTGTTTTTT.

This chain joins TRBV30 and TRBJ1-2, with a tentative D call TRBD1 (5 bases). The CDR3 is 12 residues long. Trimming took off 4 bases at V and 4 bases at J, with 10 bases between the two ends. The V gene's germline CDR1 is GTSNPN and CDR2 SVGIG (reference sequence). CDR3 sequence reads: CAWTTGTYGYTF. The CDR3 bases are TGTGCCTGGACAACAGGTACCTATGGCTACACCTTC.

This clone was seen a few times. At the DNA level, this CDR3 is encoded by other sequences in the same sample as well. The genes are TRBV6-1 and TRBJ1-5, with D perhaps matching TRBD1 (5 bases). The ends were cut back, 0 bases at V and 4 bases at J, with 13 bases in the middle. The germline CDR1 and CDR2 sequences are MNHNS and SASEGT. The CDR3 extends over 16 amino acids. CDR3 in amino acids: CASSEAVGTANQPQHF. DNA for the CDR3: TGTGCCAGCAGTGAAGCGGTCGGGACGGCTAATCAGCCCCAGCATTTT.

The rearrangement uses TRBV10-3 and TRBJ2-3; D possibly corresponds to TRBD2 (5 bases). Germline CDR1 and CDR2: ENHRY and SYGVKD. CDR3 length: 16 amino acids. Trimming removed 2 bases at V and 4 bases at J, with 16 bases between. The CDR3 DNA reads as TGTGCCATCAGTGAGACCTCTCGGACGGGGTCAGATACGCAGTATTTT. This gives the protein CAISETSRTGSDTQYF.

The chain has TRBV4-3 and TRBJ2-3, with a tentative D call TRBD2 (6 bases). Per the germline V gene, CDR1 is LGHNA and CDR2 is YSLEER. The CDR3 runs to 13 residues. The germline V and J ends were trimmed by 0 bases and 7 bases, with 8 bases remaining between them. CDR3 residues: CASSQDGGNTQYF. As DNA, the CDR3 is TGCGCCAGCAGCCAAGACGGGGGAAATACGCAGTATTTT.

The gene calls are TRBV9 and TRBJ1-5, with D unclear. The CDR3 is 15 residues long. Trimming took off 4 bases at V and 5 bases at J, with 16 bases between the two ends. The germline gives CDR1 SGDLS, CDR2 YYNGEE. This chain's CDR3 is CASSPRTEPDQPQHF. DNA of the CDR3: TGTGCCAGCAGCCCGAGGACGGAACCGGATCAGCCCCAGCATTTT. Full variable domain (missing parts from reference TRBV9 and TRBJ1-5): DSGVTQTPKHLITATGQRVTLRCSPRSGDLSVYWYQQSLDQGLQFLIQYYNGEERAKGNILERFSAQQFPDLHSELNLSSLELGDSALYFCASSPRTEPDQPQHFGDGTRLSIL.

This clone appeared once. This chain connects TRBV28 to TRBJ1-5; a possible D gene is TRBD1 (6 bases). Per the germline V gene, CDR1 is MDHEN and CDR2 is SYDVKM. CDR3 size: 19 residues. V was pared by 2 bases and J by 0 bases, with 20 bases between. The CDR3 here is CASSLGLGRGMNSNQPQHF. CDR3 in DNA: TGTGCCAGCAGTTTAGGGCTGGGGAGGGGGATGAATAGCAATCAGCCCCAGCATTTT. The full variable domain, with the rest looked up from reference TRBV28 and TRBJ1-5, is DVKVTQSSRYLVKRTGEKVFLECVQDMDHENMFWYRQDPGLGLRLIYFSYDVKMKEKGDIPEGYSVSREKKERFSLILESASTNQTSMYLCASSLGLGRGMNSNQPQHFGDGTRLSIL.

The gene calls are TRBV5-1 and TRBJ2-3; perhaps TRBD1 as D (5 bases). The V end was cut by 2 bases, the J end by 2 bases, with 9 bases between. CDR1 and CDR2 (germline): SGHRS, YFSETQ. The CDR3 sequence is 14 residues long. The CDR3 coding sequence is TGCGCCAGCAGCTTTCAGGGATTCACAGATACGCAGTATTTT. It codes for CASSFQGFTDTQYF.

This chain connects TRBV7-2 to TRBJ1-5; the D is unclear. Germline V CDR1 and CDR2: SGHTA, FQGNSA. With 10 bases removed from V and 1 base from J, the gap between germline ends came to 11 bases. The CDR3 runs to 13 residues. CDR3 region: CATSSRSNQPQHF. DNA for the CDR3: TGTGCCACCTCCTCGCGAAGCAATCAGCCCCAGCATTTT.

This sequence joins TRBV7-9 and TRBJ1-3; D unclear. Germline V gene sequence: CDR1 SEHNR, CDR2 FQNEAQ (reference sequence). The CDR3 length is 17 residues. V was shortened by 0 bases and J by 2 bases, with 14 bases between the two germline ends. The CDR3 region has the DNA TGTGCCAGCAGCTTAGCTTACGCGCCGAGGGCTGGAAACACCATATATTTT. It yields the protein CASSLAYAPRAGNTIYF.

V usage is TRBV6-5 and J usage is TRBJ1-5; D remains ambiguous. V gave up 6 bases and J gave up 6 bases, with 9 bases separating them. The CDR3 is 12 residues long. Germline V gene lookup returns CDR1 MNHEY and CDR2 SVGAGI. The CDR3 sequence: CASRETRQPQHF. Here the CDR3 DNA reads TGTGCCAGCAGAGAGACTCGTCAGCCCCAGCATTTT.

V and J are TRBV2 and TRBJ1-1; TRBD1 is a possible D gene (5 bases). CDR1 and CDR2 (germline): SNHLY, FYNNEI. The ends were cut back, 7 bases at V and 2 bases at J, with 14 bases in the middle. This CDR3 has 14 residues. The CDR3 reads CASNWGEGNTEAFF. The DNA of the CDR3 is TGTGCCAGCAATTGGGGCGAGGGTAACACTGAAGCTTTCTTT.

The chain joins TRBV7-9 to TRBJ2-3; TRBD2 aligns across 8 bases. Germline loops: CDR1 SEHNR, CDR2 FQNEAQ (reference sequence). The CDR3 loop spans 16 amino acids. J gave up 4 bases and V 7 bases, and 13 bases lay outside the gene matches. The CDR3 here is CASTITGGSGADTQYF. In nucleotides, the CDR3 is TGTGCCAGCACCATCACGGGGGGGTCGGGGGCAGATACGCAGTATTTT.

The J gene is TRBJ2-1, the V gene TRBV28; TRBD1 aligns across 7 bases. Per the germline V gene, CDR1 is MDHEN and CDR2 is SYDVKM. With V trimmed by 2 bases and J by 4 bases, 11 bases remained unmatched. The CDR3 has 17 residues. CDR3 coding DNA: TGTGCCAGCAGTTTAGAACAGGGGAGTCAACAATACAATGAGCAGTTCTTC. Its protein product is CASSLEQGSQQYNEQFF. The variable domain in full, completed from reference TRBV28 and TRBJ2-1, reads DVKVTQSSRYLVKRTGEKVFLECVQDMDHENMFWYRQDPGLGLRLIYFSYDVKMKEKGDIPEGYSVSREKKERFSLILESASTNQTSMYLCASSLEQGSQQYNEQFFGPGTRLTVL.

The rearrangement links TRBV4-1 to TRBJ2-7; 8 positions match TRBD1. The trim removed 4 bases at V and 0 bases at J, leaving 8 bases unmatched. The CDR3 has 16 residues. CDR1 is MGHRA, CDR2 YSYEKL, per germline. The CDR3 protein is CASSPGGRRFSYEQYF. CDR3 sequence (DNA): TGCGCCAGCAGCCCAGGGGGCAGGAGATTCTCCTACGAGCAGTACTTC.

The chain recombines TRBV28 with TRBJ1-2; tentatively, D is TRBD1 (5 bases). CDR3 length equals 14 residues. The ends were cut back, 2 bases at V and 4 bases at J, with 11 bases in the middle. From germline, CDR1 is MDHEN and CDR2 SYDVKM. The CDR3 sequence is CASSLPGTAYGYTF. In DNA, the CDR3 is TGTGCCAGCAGTTTACCCGGGACGGCCTATGGCTACACCTTC.

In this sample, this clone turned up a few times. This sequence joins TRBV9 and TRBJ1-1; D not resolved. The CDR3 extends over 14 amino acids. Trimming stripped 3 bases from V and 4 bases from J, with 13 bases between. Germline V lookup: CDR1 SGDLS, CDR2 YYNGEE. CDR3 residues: CASSERPGATEAFF. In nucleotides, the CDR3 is TGTGCCAGCAGCGAACGCCCCGGCGCCACTGAAGCTTTCTTT.

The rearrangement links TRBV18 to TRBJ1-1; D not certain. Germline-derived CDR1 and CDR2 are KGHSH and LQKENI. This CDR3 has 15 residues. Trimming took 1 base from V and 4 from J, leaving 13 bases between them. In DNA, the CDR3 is TGTGCCAGCTCACCACTCGGGGTGGATAGCACTGAAGCTTTCTTT. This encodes CASSPLGVDSTEAFF. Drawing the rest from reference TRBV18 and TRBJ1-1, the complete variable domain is NAGVMQNPRHLVRRRGQEARLRCSPMKGHSHVYWYRQLPEEGLKFMVYLQKENIIDESGMPKERFSAEFPKEGPSILRIQQVVRGDSAAYFCASSPLGVDSTEAFFGQGTRLTVV.

Here the CDR3 DNA reads TGTGCCAGCATGGTCCTGGCGAACACCGGGGAGCTGTTTTTT. Residues: CASMVLANTGELFF. The V and J genes are TRBV11-2 and TRBJ2-2; no clear D gene. Germline loops: CDR1 SGHAT, CDR2 FQNNGV. This CDR3 is 14 amino acids long. V gave up 7 bases and J gave up 0 bases, with 9 bases separating them.

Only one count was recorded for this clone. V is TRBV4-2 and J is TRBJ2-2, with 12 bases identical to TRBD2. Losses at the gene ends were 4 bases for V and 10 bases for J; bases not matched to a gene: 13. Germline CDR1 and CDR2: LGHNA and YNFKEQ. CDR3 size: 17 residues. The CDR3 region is CASSPRYLAGGPVELFF. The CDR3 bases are TGTGCCAGCAGCCCCCGTTACCTAGCGGGGGGGCCGGTGGAGCTGTTTTTT.

CDR3 amino acids: CASSVAAGYSYEQYF. The DNA of the CDR3 is TGTGCCAGCAGCGTAGCGGCGGGATACAGCTACGAGCAGTACTTC. V usage is TRBV9 and J usage is TRBJ2-7, with D maybe TRBD2 (6 bases). CDR1 and CDR2 (germline): SGDLS, YYNGEE. This CDR3 has 15 amino acids. V was trimmed by 0 bases and J by 3 bases, leaving 13 bases between them.